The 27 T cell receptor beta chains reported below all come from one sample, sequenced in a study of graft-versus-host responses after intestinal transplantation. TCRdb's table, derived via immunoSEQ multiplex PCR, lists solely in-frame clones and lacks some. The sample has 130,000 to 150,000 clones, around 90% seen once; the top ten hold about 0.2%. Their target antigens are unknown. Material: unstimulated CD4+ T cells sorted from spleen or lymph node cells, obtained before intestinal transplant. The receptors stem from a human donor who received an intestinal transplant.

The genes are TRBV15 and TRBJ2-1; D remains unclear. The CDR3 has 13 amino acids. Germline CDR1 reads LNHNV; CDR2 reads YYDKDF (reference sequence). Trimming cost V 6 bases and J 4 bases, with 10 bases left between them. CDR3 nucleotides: TGTGCCACCAGGGGTGGTACGTACAATGAGCAGTTCTTC. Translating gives CATRGGTYNEQFF.

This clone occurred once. In nucleotides, the CDR3 is TGTGCCAGCAGTTTATCGGGGACAGCTCCTGGAAACACCATATATTTT. Residues: CASSLSGTAPGNTIYF. V is TRBV27 and J is TRBJ1-3, with 7 bases that match TRBD1. V trimming: 0 bases; J trimming: 2 bases; junction bases outside the gene matches: 4. The germline V gene encodes CDR1 MNHEY and CDR2 SMNVEV (reference sequence). The CDR3 consists of 16 residues.

Here the CDR3 DNA reads TGTGCCAGCAGCTTGATCGAAGTCACTGAAGCTTTCTTT. Translating gives CASSLIEVTEAFF. The rearrangement links TRBV5-4 to TRBJ1-1; D gene ambiguous. Germline-derived CDR1 and CDR2 are SGHNT and YYREEE (reference sequence). V lost 1 base and J 4 bases, leaving 8 bases between the germline ends. This CDR3 has 13 residues.

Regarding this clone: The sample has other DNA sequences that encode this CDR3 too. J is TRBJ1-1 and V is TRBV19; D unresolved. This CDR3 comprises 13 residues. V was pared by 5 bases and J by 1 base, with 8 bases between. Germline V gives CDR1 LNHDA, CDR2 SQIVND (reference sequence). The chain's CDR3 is CASSATANTEAFF. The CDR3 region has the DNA TGTGCCAGTAGTGCCACAGCGAACACTGAAGCTTTCTTT. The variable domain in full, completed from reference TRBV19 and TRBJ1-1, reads DGGITQSPKYLFRKEGQNVTLSCEQNLNHDAMYWYRQDPGQGLRLIYYSQIVNDFQKGDIAEGYSVSREKKESFPLTVTSAQKNPTAFYLCASSATANTEAFFGQGTRLTVV.

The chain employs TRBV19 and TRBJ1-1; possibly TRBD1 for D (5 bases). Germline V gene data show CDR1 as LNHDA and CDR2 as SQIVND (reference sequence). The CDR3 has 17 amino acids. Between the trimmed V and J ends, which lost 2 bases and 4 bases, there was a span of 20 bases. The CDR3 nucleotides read TGTGCCAGTAGTATAAAACTCCCGGGAGGGGCGGGCACTGAAGCTTTCTTT. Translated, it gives CASSIKLPGGAGTEAFF.

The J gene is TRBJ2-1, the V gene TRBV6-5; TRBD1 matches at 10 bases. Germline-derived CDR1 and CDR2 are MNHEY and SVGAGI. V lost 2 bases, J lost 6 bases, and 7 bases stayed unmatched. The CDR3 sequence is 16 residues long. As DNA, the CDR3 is TGTGCCAGCAGTTACCGGGGACAGGGGTTTTCCAATGAGCAGTTCTTC. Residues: CASSYRGQGFSNEQFF.

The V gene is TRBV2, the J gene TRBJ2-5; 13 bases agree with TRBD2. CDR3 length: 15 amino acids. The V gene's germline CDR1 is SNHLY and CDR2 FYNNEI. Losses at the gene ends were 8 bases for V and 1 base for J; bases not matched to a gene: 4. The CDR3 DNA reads TGTGCCAGCTTTCGGACTAGCGGGAGCCAAGAGACCCAGTACTTC. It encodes CASFRTSGSQETQYF.

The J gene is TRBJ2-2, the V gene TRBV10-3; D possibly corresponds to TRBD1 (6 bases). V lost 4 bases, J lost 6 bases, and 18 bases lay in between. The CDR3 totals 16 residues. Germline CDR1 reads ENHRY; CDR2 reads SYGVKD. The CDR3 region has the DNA TGTGCCATCAGTGCCCAGACAGGTAGTGTGGCCGGGGAGCTGTTTTTT. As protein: CAISAQTGSVAGELFF.

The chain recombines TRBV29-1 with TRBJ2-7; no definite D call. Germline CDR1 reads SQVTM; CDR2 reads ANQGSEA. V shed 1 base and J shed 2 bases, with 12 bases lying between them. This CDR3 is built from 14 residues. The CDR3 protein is CSVEVRQAPYEQYF. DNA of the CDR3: TGCAGCGTTGAAGTTCGGCAGGCCCCCTACGAGCAGTACTTC.

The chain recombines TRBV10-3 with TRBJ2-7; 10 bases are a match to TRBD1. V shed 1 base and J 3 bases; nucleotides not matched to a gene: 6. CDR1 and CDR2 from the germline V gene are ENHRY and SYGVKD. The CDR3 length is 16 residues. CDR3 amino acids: CAISEFGQGVGYEQYF. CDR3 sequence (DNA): TGTGCCATCAGTGAGTTCGGACAGGGGGTCGGCTACGAGCAGTACTTC.

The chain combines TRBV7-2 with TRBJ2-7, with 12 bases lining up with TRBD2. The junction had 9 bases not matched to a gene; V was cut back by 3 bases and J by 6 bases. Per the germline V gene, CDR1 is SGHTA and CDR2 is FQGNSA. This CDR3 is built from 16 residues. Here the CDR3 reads CASSFLEPTSGSEQYF. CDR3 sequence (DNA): TGTGCCAGCAGCTTCCTTGAACCGACTAGCGGGAGCGAGCAGTACTTC.

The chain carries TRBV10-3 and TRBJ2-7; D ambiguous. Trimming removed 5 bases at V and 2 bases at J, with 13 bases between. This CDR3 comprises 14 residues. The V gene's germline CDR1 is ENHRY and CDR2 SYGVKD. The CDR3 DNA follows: TGTGCCATCAGTAAGATCCAAGGGACCTACGAGCAGTACTTC. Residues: CAISKIQGTYEQYF.

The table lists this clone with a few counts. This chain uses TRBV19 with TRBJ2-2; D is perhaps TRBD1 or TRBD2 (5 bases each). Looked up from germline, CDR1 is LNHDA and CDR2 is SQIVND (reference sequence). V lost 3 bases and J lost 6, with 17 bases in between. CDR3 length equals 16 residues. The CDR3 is CASSMRAGNSPGELFF. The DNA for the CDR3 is TGTGCCAGTAGTATGAGGGCAGGGAATTCACCCGGGGAGCTGTTTTTT.

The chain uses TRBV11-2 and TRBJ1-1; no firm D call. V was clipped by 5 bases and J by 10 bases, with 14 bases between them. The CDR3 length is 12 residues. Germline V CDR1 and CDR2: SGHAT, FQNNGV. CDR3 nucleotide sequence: TGTGCCAGCAGCCAAGAACATAGCGGAGCTTTCTTT. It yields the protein CASSQEHSGAFF.

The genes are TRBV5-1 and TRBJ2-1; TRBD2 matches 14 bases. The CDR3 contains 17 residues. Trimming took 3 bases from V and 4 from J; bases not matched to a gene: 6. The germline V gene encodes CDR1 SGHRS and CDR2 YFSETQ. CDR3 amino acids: CASSSGLAGGPYNEQFF. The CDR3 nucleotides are TGCGCCAGCAGCTCCGGACTAGCGGGAGGACCATACAATGAGCAGTTCTTC.

The CDR3 DNA reads as TGTGCCATCAGGGTTAATGTCACAGCCTATGGCTACACCTTC. Protein product: CAIRVNVTAYGYTF. The chain uses TRBV10-3 and TRBJ1-2; no firm D call. Germline values: CDR1 ENHRY, CDR2 SYGVKD. This CDR3 is built from 14 residues. V was pared by 6 bases and J by 4 bases, with 15 bases between.

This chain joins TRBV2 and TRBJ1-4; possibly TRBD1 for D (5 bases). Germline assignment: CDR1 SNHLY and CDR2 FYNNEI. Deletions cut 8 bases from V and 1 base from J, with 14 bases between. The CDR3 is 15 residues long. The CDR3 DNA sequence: TGTGCCAGCCTTCCCCGAGGGGAAACTAATGAAAAACTGTTTTTT. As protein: CASLPRGETNEKLFF.

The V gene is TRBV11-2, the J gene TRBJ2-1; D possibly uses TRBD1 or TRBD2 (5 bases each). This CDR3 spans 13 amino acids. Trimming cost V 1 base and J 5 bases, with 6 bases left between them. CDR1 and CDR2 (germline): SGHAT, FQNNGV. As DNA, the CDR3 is TGTGCCAGCAGCTTAGGAGGGGACAATGAGCAGTTCTTC. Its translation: CASSLGGDNEQFF.

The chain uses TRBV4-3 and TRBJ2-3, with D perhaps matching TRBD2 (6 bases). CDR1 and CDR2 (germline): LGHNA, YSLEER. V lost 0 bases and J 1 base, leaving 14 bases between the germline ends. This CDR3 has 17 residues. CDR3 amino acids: CASSQETRPSGTDTQYF. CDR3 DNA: TGCGCCAGCAGCCAAGAAACCCGGCCTAGCGGCACAGATACGCAGTATTTT.

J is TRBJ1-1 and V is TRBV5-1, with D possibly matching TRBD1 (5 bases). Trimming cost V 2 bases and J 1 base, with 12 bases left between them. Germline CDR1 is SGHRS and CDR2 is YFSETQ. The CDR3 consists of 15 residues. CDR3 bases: TGCGCCAGCAGCTTAGGGCAGGGCGGGAACACTGAAGCTTTCTTT. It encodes CASSLGQGGNTEAFF.

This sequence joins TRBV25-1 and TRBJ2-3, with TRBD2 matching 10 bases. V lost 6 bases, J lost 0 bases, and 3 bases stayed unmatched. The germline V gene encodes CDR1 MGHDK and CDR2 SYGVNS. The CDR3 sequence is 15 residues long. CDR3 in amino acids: CASRIAGGSTDTQYF. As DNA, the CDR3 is TGTGCCAGCAGAATAGCGGGAGGAAGCACAGATACGCAGTATTTT.

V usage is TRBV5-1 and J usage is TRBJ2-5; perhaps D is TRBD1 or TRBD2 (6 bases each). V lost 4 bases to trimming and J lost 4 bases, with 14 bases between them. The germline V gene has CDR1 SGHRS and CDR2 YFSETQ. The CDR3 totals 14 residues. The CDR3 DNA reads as TGCGCCAGCAGCCCGCGGGACATGGGAGAGACCCAGTACTTC. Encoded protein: CASSPRDMGETQYF.

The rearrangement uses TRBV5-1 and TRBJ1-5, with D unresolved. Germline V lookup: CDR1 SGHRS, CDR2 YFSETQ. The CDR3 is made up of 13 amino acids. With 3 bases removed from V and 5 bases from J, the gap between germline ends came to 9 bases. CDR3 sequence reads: CASSWTTDQPQHF. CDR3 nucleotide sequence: TGCGCCAGCAGCTGGACTACTGATCAGCCCCAGCATTTT.

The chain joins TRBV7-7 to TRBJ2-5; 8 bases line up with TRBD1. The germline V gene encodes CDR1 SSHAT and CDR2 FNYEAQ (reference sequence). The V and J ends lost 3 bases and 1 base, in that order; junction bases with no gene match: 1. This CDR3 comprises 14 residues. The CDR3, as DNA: TGTGCCAGCAGCTTGGGACAGGTCCAAGAGACCCAGTACTTC. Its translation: CASSLGQVQETQYF.

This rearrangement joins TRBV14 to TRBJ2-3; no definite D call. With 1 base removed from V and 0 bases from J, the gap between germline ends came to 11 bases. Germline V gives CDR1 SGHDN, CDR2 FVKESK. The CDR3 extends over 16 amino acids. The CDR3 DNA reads TGTGCCAGCAGCCAAGGGAAGACACCTAGCACAGATACGCAGTATTTT. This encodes CASSQGKTPSTDTQYF.

CDR3 bases: TGTGCCAGCAGTGAAGCGCGTGGGGCCTACGAGCAGTACTTC. Amino acids: CASSEARGAYEQYF. The rearrangement links TRBV6-1 to TRBJ2-7; D remains unclear. The V end was cut by 0 bases, the J end by 2 bases, with 8 bases between. Germline V lookup: CDR1 MNHNS, CDR2 SASEGT. This CDR3 contains 14 residues.

CDR3 residues: CASSEDRAGNTIYF. In DNA form, the CDR3 reads TGTGCCAGCAGTGAGGACAGGGCTGGAAACACCATATATTTT. The rearrangement uses TRBV6-6 and TRBJ1-3; 8 nucleotides agree with TRBD1. This CDR3 has 14 residues. CDR1 and CDR2 (germline): MNHNY, SVGAGI (reference sequence). With V trimmed by 5 bases and J by 2 bases, 2 bases remained unmatched.